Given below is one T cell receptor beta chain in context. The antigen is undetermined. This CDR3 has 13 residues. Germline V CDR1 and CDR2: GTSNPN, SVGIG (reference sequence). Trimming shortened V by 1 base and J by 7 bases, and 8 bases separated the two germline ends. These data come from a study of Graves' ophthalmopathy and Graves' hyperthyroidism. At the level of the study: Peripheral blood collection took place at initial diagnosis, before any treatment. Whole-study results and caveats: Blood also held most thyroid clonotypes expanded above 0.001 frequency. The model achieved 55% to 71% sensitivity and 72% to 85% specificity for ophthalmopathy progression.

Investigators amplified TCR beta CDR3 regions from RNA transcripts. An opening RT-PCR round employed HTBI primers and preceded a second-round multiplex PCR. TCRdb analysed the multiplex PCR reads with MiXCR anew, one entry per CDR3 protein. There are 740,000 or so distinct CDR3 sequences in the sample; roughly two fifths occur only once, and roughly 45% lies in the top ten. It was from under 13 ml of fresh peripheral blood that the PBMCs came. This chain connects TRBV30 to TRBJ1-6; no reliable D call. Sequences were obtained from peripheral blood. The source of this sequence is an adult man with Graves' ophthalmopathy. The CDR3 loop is CAWSDDGNSPLHF. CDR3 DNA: TGTGCCTGGAGTGATGACGGGAATTCACCCCTCCACTTT.